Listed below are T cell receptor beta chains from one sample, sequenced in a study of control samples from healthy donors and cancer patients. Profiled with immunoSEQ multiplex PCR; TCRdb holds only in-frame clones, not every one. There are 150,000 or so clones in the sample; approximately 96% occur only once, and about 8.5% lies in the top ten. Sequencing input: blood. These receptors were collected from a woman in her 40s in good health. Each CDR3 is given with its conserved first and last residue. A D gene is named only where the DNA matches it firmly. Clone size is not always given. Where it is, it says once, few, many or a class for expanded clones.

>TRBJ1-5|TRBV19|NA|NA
TGTGCCAGTATGCCCAGGGCCAATCAGCCCCAGCATTTT
CASMPRANQPQHF
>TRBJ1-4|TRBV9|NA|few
TGTGCCAGCAGCGCCGGGGGTGCAACTAATGAAAAACTGTTTTTT
CASSAGGATNEKLFF
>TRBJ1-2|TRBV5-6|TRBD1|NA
TGTGCCAGCAGCGACGGACAGGGATTCTATGGCTACACCTTC
CASSDGQGFYGYTF
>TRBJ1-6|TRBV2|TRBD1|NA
TGTGCCAGCAGTGAAGCCGGGACAGGGACTCGGACCCTCCACTTT
CASSEAGTGTRTLHF
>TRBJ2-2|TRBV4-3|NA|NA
TGCGCCAGCAGCCAATTATGGGGTACGGAACACCGGGGAGCTGTTTTT
CASSQLWGTEHRGAVF
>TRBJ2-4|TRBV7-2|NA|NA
TGTGCCAGCAGCTTAGAAAACATTCAGTACTTC
CASSLENIQYF
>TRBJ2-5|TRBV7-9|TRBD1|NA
TGTGCCAGCAGCCCAACCCGGGACAGGGGGTACCAAGAGACCCAGTACTTC
CASSPTRDRGYQETQYF
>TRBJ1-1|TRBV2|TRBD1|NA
TGTGCCAGCAGACTCGGACAGGAGACTGAAGCTTTCTTT
CASRLGQETEAFF
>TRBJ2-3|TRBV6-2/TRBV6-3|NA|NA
TGTGCCAGCAGTTTCGAGGGAAGGAGCACAGATACGCAGTATTTT
CASSFEGRSTDTQYF
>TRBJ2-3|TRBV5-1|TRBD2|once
TGCGCCAGCAGCTTGGGATCTAGCGGGTTAGATACGCAGTATTTT
CASSLGSSGLDTQYF
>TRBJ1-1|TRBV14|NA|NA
TGTGCCAGCAGCCCCCCGGATGTGAACACTGAAGCTTTCTTT
CASSPPDVNTEAFF
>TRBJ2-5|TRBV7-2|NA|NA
TGTGCCAGCAGCCCTAGCTCCAGTCAGACCCAGTACTTC
CASSPSSSQTQYF
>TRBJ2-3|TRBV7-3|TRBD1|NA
TGTGCCAGCAGCCAGACAGGGAGCACAGATACGCAGTATTTT
CASSQTGSTDTQYF
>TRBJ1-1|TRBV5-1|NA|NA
TGCGCCAGCAGCCAACATGACAGGAACACTGAAGCTTTCTTT
CASSQHDRNTEAFF
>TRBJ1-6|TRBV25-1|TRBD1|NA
TGTGCCAGCAGTGTAGGGGACAGCGGTAATTCACCCCTCCACTTT
CASSVGDSGNSPLHF
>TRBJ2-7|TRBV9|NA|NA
TGTGCCAGCAGCGTAGATCCTAGCGTCTCCTACGAGCAGTACTTC
CASSVDPSVSYEQYF
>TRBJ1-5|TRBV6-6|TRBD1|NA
TGTGCCAGCAGTCACAAGCCCAGGACAGGGACGAGGGAGCCCCAGCATTTT
CASSHKPRTGTREPQHF
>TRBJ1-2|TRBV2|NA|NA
TGTGCCAGCAGTTTGGGCGAGCTCCCAGGCAAATTCTATGGCTACACCTTC
CASSLGELPGKFYGYTF
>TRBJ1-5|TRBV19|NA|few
TGTGCCAGTAGTGCCCAGAAGAATCAGCCCCAGCATTTT
CASSAQKNQPQHF
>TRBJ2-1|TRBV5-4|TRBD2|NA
TGTGCCAGCAGTCCAGGACTAGCGGGGTCGAATGAGCAGTTCTTC
CASSPGLAGSNEQFF
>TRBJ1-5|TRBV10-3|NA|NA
TGTGCCATCAGACAGTATAGCAATCAGCCCCAGCATTTT
CAIRQYSNQPQHF
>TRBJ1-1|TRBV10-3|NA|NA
TGTGCCATCAGACTCGACAGGAACACTGAAGCTTTCTTT
CAIRLDRNTEAFF
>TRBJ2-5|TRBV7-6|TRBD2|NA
TGTGCCAGCAGCCTCGGGACTAGCGGAGTGGGGGAGACCCAGTACTTC
CASSLGTSGVGETQYF
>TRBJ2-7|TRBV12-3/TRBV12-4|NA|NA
TGTGCCAGCAGTTTCCTAAACTACGAGCAGTACTTC
CASSFLNYEQYF
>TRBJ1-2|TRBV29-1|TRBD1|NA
TGCAGCGTAAGACAGGGTGATCTCTATGGCTACACCTTC
CSVRQGDLYGYTF
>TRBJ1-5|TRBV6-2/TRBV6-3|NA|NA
TGTGCCAGCAGTTACTCGCGTCAGAGCAATCAGCCCCAGCATTTT
CASSYSRQSNQPQHF
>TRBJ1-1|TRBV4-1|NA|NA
TGCGCCAGCAGCCCCAAGGGCGGAGTAGCCTTGAACACTGAAGCTTTCTTT
CASSPKGGVALNTEAFF
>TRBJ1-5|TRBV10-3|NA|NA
TGTGCCATCAGTGAGTCTGGGATCAATCAGCCCCAGCATTTT
CAISESGINQPQHF
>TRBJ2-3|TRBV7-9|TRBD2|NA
TGTGCCAGCAGCTTATTGGTGGCTAGCGGGGGGGCCGGGTATTTT
CASSLLVASGGAGYF
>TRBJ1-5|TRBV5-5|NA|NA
TGTGCCAGCAGCTTGTTTGGCGGTAGCAATCAGCCCCAGCATTTT
CASSLFGGSNQPQHF
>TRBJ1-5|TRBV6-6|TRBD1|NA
TGTGCCAGCAGGGACGAGACAGGGCTTCCTGTTCAGCCCCAGCATTTT
CASRDETGLPVQPQHF
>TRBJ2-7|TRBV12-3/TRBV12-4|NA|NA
TGTGCCAGCAGTTTAGGCTCCTACGAGCAGTACTTC
CASSLGSYEQYF
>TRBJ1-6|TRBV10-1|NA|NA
TGCGCCAGCAGTGCGGATTACAATTCACCCCTCCACTTT
CASSADYNSPLHF
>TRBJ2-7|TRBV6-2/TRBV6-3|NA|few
TGTGCCAGCAGTTACGATAGGAGCAGAGGTTACGAGCAGTACTTC
CASSYDRSRGYEQYF
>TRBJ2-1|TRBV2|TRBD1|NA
TGTGCCAGCAGCGGCCTGGACAGGGTGGAGTTCTTC
CASSGLDRVEFF
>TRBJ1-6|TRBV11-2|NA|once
TGTGCCAGCAGCTTACTATCCAGCTCGAATTCACCCCTCCACTTT
CASSLLSSSNSPLHF
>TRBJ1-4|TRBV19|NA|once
TGTGCCAGTAGTATGAATGGAGGTGAAAAACTGTTTTTT
CASSMNGGEKLFF
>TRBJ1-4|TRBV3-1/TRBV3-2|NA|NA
TGTGCCAGCAGCCGGCAGTGGGGTAATGAAAAACTGTTTTTT
CASSRQWGNEKLFF
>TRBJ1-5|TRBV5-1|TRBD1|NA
TGCGCCAGCAGCTCGACAGGGCGCAATCAGCCCCAGCATTTT
CASSSTGRNQPQHF
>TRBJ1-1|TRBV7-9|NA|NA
TGTGCCAGCAGTCCTACAGGAAGTTTAAATGAAGCTTTCTTT
CASSPTGSLNEAFF
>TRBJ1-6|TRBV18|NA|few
TGTGCCAGCTCACCTGACCCTGGGAATTCACCCCTCCACTTT
CASSPDPGNSPLHF
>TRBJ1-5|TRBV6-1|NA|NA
TGTGCCAGCAGTGAAATGAAGCTCAGCAATCAGCCCCAGCATTTT
CASSEMKLSNQPQHF
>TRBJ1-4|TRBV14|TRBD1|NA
TGTGCCAGCAGCGGTCGGACAGGTTCTTATGAAAAACTGTTTTTT
CASSGRTGSYEKLFF
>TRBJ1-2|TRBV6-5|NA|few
TGTGCCAGCAGTCGCCGGGATTCGGGCTACACCTTC
CASSRRDSGYTF
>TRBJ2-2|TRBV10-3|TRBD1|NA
TGTGCCATCAGAGGACAGGGCGCGAACACCGGGGAGCTGTTTTTT
CAIRGQGANTGELFF
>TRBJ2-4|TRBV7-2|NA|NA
TGTGCCAGCAGCTTGGGGGGCATAGGGCAAGTCAAAAACATTCAGTACTTC
CASSLGGIGQVKNIQYF
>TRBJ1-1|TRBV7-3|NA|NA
TGTGCCAGCAGCTTATCGGGGGTGGGCACTGAAGCTTTCTTT
CASSLSGVGTEAFF
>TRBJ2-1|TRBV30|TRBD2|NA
TGTGCCTGGAGGGATCGAGCGGGGGGGAAGCAGTTCTTC
CAWRDRAGGKQFF
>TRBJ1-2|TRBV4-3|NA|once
TGCGCCAGCAGCCCCACTCAGTATCAAGGCTATGGCTACACCTTC
CASSPTQYQGYGYTF
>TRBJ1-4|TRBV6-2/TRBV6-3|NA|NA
TGTGCCAGCAGTTACGGGGGATTAAGGGAAAAACTGTTTTTT
CASSYGGLREKLFF
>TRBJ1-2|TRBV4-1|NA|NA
TGCGCCAGCAGCCAACCCAGACTCGCTACGAGAGGCTACACCTTC
CASSQPRLATRGYTF
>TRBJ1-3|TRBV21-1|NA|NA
TGTGCCAGCAGCAAAGGGGCAGCGGGGAACTCTGGAAACACCATATATTTT
CASSKGAAGNSGNTIYF
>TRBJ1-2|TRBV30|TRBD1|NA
TGTGCCTGGAGTGCGACAGGGGTTGCCTACACCTTC
CAWSATGVAYTF
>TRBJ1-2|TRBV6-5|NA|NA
TGTGCCAGCAGTCCGGGACAAGTCTATGGCTACACCTTC
CASSPGQVYGYTF
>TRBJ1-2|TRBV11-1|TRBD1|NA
TGTGCCAGCAGCTCCGGGACAGGGGACTATGGCTACACCTTC
CASSSGTGDYGYTF
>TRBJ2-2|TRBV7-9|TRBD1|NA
TGTGCCAGCAGATACCGACAGGGTTCGAACACCGGGGAGCTGTTTTTT
CASRYRQGSNTGELFF